The 16 T cell receptor beta chains in this list originate from one sample, sequenced in a study of blood T cell repertoires in COVID-19. Assay used: immunoSEQ multiplex PCR; TCRdb lists only in-frame clones, some missing. Of more than 150,000 clones in the sample, about four fifths were seen once. Sequenced material: peripheral blood. Receptor source: a human donor in a cohort sampled during active COVID-19.

The CDR3, as DNA: TGCGCCAGCAGCTTCTCAGGGGGCTCCTACGAGCAGTACTTC. It encodes CASSFSGGSYEQYF. This sequence joins TRBV5-1 and TRBJ2-7; 7 bases match TRBD1. The CDR3 has 14 amino acids. The junction had 2 bases not matched to a gene; V was cut back by 2 bases and J by 0 bases. The V gene's germline CDR1 is SGHRS and CDR2 YFSETQ.

This chain connects TRBV11-1 to TRBJ2-7, with a weak D call TRBD2 (5 bases). The CDR3 has 14 amino acids. Germline V gene data show CDR1 as SGHAT and CDR2 as FQDESV (reference sequence). V gave up 4 bases and J gave up 0 bases, with 10 bases separating them. This CDR3 is CASSWGGSSYEQYF. As DNA, the CDR3 is TGTGCCAGCAGCTGGGGTGGGAGCTCCTACGAGCAGTACTTC.

The chain combines TRBV3-1 (or the pseudogene TRBV3-2) with TRBJ2-7; D remains ambiguous. The V gene's germline CDR1 is LGHDT and CDR2 YNNKEL (reference sequence). V lost 0 bases to trimming and J lost 7 bases, with 13 bases between them. This CDR3 comprises 14 residues. CDR3 nucleotide sequence: TGTGCCAGCAGCCAAGATAACGGGTCTGGGGAGCAGTACTTC. Its translation: CASSQDNGSGEQYF.

The chain recombines TRBV3-1 (or the pseudogene TRBV3-2) with TRBJ2-5, with D perhaps TRBD1 (5 bases). Trimming stripped 0 bases from V and 9 bases from J, with 14 bases between. This CDR3 has 14 residues. The germline gives CDR1 LGHDT, CDR2 YNNKEL (reference sequence). The CDR3 DNA reads as TGTGCCAGCAGCCAAGATCCAGGGTCCCGGGCCCAGTACTTC. Translation: CASSQDPGSRAQYF.

The chain has TRBV5-4 and TRBJ2-2; D is undetermined. Deletions cut 3 bases from V and 7 bases from J, with 4 bases between. The CDR3 sequence is 11 residues long. Germline V gene sequence: CDR1 SGHNT, CDR2 YYREEE (reference sequence). CDR3 DNA sequence: TGTGCCAGCAGCTCTATCGGGGAGCTGTTTTTT. Translation gives CASSSIGELFF.

This clone was recorded once. The genes are TRBV13 and TRBJ1-1; D uncertain. This CDR3 is built from 11 residues. Germline-derived CDR1 and CDR2 are PRHDT and FYEKMQ (reference sequence). Deletions cut 3 bases from V and 11 bases from J, with 10 bases between. The CDR3 DNA reads TGTGCCAGCAGCTTGGAGGCTAGGGCTTTCTTT. The encoded protein is CASSLEARAFF.

The rearrangement links TRBV19 to TRBJ1-6, with TRBD1 identical over 10 bases. J gave up 0 bases and V 4 bases, and 3 bases lay outside the gene matches. The germline V gene has CDR1 LNHDA and CDR2 SQIVND (reference sequence). This CDR3 is built from 17 residues. CDR3 nucleotide sequence: TGTGCCAGTAGTACCCGGACAGGGGGCTCCTATAATTCACCCCTCCACTTT. Protein sequence: CASSTRTGGSYNSPLHF. The variable domain in full, completed from reference TRBV19 and TRBJ1-6, reads DGGITQSPKYLFRKEGQNVTLSCEQNLNHDAMYWYRQDPGQGLRLIYYSQIVNDFQKGDIAEGYSVSREKKESFPLTVTSAQKNPTAFYLCASSTRTGGSYNSPLHFGNGTRLTVT.

This clone was seen a handful of times. J is TRBJ2-7 and V is TRBV14; possibly TRBD1 for D (6 bases). Germline V gene data show CDR1 as SGHDN and CDR2 as FVKESK. This CDR3 is built from 16 residues. Between the trimmed V and J ends, which lost 4 bases and 1 base, there was a span of 17 bases. The CDR3 protein is CASSPRLGTSSYEQYF. The CDR3 bases are TGTGCCAGCAGCCCAAGACTCGGGACATCTTCCTACGAGCAGTACTTC.

The chain combines TRBV30 with TRBJ2-1; TRBD2 aligns across 9 bases. CDR3 size: 16 residues. With V trimmed by 5 bases and J by 3 bases, 11 bases remained unmatched. Looked up from germline, CDR1 is GTSNPN and CDR2 is SVGIG (reference sequence). CDR3 DNA sequence: TGTGCCTGGGGATCGAGGCGCGGGGGGGGCTACAATGAGCAGTTCTTC. It specifies CAWGSRRGGGYNEQFF.

The rearrangement links TRBV6-5 to TRBJ2-1; 9 positions match TRBD1. The CDR3 extends over 14 amino acids. V lost 4 bases, J lost 6 bases, and 4 bases stayed unmatched. Germline values: CDR1 MNHEY, CDR2 SVGAGI. CDR3 bases: TGTGCCAGCAGTTCGACAGGGGGGGGCAATGAGCAGTTCTTC. Translated: CASSSTGGGNEQFF.

This clone was picked up a small number of times. The rearrangement joins TRBV5-6 to TRBJ2-3; 9 bases are shared with TRBD2. With V trimmed by 3 bases and J by 2 bases, 7 bases remained unmatched. This CDR3 is 16 amino acids long. Germline loops: CDR1 SGHDT, CDR2 YYEEEE. The CDR3 protein is CASSSLRLAVTDTQYF. As DNA, the CDR3 is TGTGCCAGCAGCTCCCTACGACTAGCGGTCACAGATACGCAGTATTTT.

The rearrangement joins TRBV29-1 to TRBJ2-2, with a weak D call TRBD2 (6 bases). CDR3 length: 14 amino acids. The V end lost 2 bases, the J end lost 3 bases, and 10 bases lay between the germline ends. Germline CDR1 reads SQVTM; CDR2 reads ANQGSEA. CDR3 coding DNA: TGCAGCGTTGAATGGGGGGAGGACACCGGGGAGCTGTTTTTT. This translates into CSVEWGEDTGELFF.

The gene calls are TRBV6-5 and TRBJ1-6, with D possibly TRBD1 on 6 matching bases. From germline, CDR1 is MNHEY and CDR2 SVGAGI. V lost 8 bases to trimming and J lost 7 bases, with 15 bases between them. The CDR3 is made up of 14 amino acids. The CDR3 region has the DNA TGTGCCAGCCGCCCGGACAGACAGAATTCACCCCTCCACTTT. Translating it yields CASRPDRQNSPLHF.

The chain joins TRBV5-1 to TRBJ1-1, with D uncertain. The V gene lost 0 bases and the J gene lost 4 bases, with 13 bases spanning the gap. The length of the CDR3 is 15 residues. CDR1 is SGHRS and CDR2 is YFSETQ in the germline V gene. CDR3 DNA: TGCGCCAGCAGCTTGGCCGGGAGGGAGGGCACTGAAGCTTTCTTT. It is translated as CASSLAGREGTEAFF. The entire variable domain, with the rest obtained from reference TRBV5-1 and TRBJ1-1, is as follows: KAGVTQTPRYLIKTRGQQVTLSCSPISGHRSVSWYQQTPGQGLQFLFEYFSETQRNKGNFPGRFSGRQFSNSRSEMNVSTLELGDSALYLCASSLAGREGTEAFFGQGTRLTVV.

The chain has TRBV28 and TRBJ1-1, with TRBD1 identical over 7 bases. The CDR3 consists of 14 residues. Germline CDR1 and CDR2: MDHEN and SYDVKM. Germline trimming cut 3 bases from V and 5 bases from J; bases unmatched to any gene: 6. The CDR3 reads CASSFNRGATEAFF. CDR3 sequence (DNA): TGTGCCAGCAGTTTCAACAGGGGTGCTACTGAAGCTTTCTTT.

V gene TRBV7-9 combines with J gene TRBJ1-1; D is perhaps TRBD1 (5 bases). Germline assignment: CDR1 SEHNR and CDR2 FQNEAQ (reference sequence). The V end was cut by 5 bases, the J end by 1 base, with 17 bases between. CDR3 length: 16 amino acids. CDR3: CASSHPAGRGNTEAFF. The DNA for the CDR3 is TGTGCCAGCAGCCACCCCGCAGGGAGGGGGAACACTGAAGCTTTCTTT.